This T cell receptor beta chain was profiled in a study of blood T cell repertoires in COVID-19. About the research overall: The United States, Italy and Spain supplied acute and convalescent COVID-19 samples.

Trimming removed 4 bases at V and 3 bases at J, with 14 bases between. CDR1 SGDLS and CDR2 YYNGEE come from the germline V gene. The CDR3 totals 15 residues. Method: immunoSEQ multiplex PCR; TCRdb's copy keeps in-frame clones and lacks some. The sample carries about 240,000 clones, more than 75% recorded once. The rearrangement links TRBV9 to TRBJ1-5; a weak D match, TRBD1 (5 bases). Sequenced input: peripheral blood. The sequence derives from an older woman with active or convalescent COVID-19. The CDR3 spells CASSTEGLFNQPQHF. The CDR3 DNA sequence: TGTGCCAGCAGCACGGAGGGACTCTTCAATCAGCCCCAGCATTTT. Filled out from reference TRBV9 and TRBJ1-5, the complete variable domain reads DSGVTQTPKHLITATGQRVTLRCSPRSGDLSVYWYQQSLDQGLQFLIQYYNGEERAKGNILERFSAQQFPDLHSELNLSSLELGDSALYFCASSTEGLFNQPQHFGDGTRLSIL.